The clone carrying this T cell receptor (beta chain) was detected many times. Antigen unknown. The record originates from a study of T cells in Graves' hyperthyroidism and ophthalmopathy. Notes on the study in general: In the blood, most expanded thyroid clonotypes above 0.001 appeared as well.

TCR beta CDR3 region amplification was performed from RNA transcripts. TCR CDR3 underwent first-round RT-PCR with the HTBI primer set. TCRdb reprocessed the multiplex PCR reads via MiXCR and lists one record per CDR3 protein. This sample has 550,000 to 700,000 distinct CDR3 sequences, with about 15% found just once. The germline gives CDR1 LNHDA, CDR2 SQIVND (reference sequence). Germline trimming cut 6 bases from V and 10 bases from J; bases unmatched to any gene: 8. The CDR3 covers 13 residues. The V and J genes are TRBV19 and TRBJ2-5; 10 bases match TRBD2. The receptor comes from a woman aged 40 to 50 with Graves' ophthalmopathy. The specimen sequenced was blood. The CDR3 loop reads CASSPGTSVLQYF. In DNA form, the CDR3 reads TGTGCCAGTAGCCCCGGGACTAGCGTGCTCCAGTACTTC. Complete variable domain (other parts from reference TRBV19 and TRBJ2-5): DGGITQSPKYLFRKEGQNVTLSCEQNLNHDAMYWYRQDPGQGLRLIYYSQIVNDFQKGDIAEGYSVSREKKESFPLTVTSAQKNPTAFYLCASSPGTSVLQYFGPGTRLLVL.